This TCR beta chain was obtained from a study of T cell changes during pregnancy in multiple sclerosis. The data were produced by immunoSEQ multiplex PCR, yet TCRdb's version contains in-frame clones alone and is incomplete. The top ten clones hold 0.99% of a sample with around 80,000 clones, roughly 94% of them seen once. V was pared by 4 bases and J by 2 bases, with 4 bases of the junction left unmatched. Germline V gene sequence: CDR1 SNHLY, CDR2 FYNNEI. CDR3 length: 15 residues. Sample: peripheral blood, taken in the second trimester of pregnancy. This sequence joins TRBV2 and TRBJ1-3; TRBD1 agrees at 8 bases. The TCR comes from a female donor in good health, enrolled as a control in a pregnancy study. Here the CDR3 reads CASSVGTGAGNTIYF. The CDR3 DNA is TGTGCCAGCAGTGTCGGGACAGGAGCTGGAAACACCATATATTTT. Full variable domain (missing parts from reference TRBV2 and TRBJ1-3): EPEVTQTPSHQVTQMGQEVILRCVPISNHLYFYWYRQILGQKVEFLVSFYNNEISEKSEIFDDQFSVERPDGSNFTLKIRSTKLEDSAMYFCASSVGTGAGNTIYFGEGSWLTVV.